The 15 T cell receptor beta chains reported below all come from one sample, sequenced in a study of response to subunit inactivated influenza vaccine. TCRdb independently ran MiXCR on the RT-PCR reads; one entry per CDR3 protein. The table records around 530,000 distinct CDR3 sequences, approximately 12% of them present only once. The source material was PBMCs from blood, sampled on the day of vaccination. These receptors were taken from a man between 50 and 59 years old who received an inactivated influenza vaccine.

The chain combines TRBV3-1 with TRBJ1-2; D remains unclear. Germline CDR1 is LGHDT and CDR2 is YNNKEL (reference sequence). V lost 3 bases and J 2 bases, leaving 10 bases between the germline ends. The CDR3 spans 14 residues. For the CDR3, the DNA is TGTGCCAGCAGCCAGCGGCATTCCAACTATGGCTACACCTTC. Residues: CASSQRHSNYGYTF. Supplemented by reference TRBV3-1 and TRBJ1-2, the full variable domain reads DTAVSQTPKYLVTQMGNDKSIKCEQNLGHDTMYWYKQDSKKFLKIMFSYNNKELIINETVPNRFSPKSPDKAHLNLHINSLELGDSAVYFCASSQRHSNYGYTFGSGTRLTVV.

V is TRBV7-6 and J is TRBJ2-7; D not certain. Trimming took off 6 bases at V and 7 bases at J, with 16 bases between the two ends. Per germline, CDR1 SGHVS and CDR2 FNYEAQ. The CDR3 is 13 amino acids. The DNA of the CDR3 is TGTGCCAGCAGTCCTACTGGGAAATGGGAGCAGTACTTC. Amino acid sequence: CASSPTGKWEQYF. The variable domain in full, completed from reference TRBV7-6 and TRBJ2-7, reads GAGVSQSPRYKVTKRGQDVALRCDPISGHVSLYWYRQALGQGPEFLTYFNYEAQQDKSGLPNDRFSAERPEGSISTLTIQRTEQRDSAMYRCASSPTGKWEQYFGPGTRLTVT.

This chain links TRBV5-4 with TRBJ2-7; D uncertain. Deletions cut 0 bases from V and 8 bases from J, with 6 bases between. The germline CDR1 and CDR2 sequences are SGHNT and YYREEE (reference sequence). The CDR3 loop spans 11 amino acids. Here the CDR3 reads CASSLEDQQYF. CDR3 coding DNA: TGTGCCAGCAGCTTGGAAGACCAGCAGTACTTC.

This rearrangement joins TRBV3-1 to TRBJ2-1; D unclear. V was shortened by 0 bases and J by 10 bases, with 10 bases between the two germline ends. Per the germline V gene, CDR1 is LGHDT and CDR2 is YNNKEL (reference sequence). This CDR3 contains 13 residues. DNA for the CDR3: TGTGCCAGCAGCCAAGATCGGAACTTGGAGCAGTTCTTC. Residues: CASSQDRNLEQFF.

This clonotype was seen only a few times. The chain joins TRBV6-5 to TRBJ2-3; D is uncertain. V gave up 0 bases and J gave up 0 bases, with 7 bases separating them. Germline V CDR1 and CDR2: MNHEY, SVGAGI. The CDR3 spans 15 residues. The CDR3 DNA reads TGTGCCAGCAGTTACTCGTCGGCAAGCACAGATACGCAGTATTTT. This translates into CASSYSSASTDTQYF.

The sample holds many counts of this clonotype. The rearrangement links TRBV4-3 to TRBJ2-6; weak D call: TRBD2 (6 bases). The V gene's germline CDR1 is LGHNA and CDR2 YSLEER. The V and J ends lost 4 bases and 1 base respectively, with 23 bases between them. The CDR3 covers 20 residues. CDR3 amino acids: CASSPKASGYFPSGANVLTF. In DNA form, the CDR3 reads TGCGCCAGCAGCCCGAAGGCCAGCGGGTATTTTCCTTCTGGGGCCAACGTCCTGACTTTC.

The genes are TRBV3-1 and TRBJ1-1, with D possibly TRBD1 on 5 matching bases. The germline gives CDR1 LGHDT, CDR2 YNNKEL (reference sequence). The V and J ends lost 1 base and 11 bases respectively, with 14 bases between them. CDR3 size: 13 residues. The CDR3 DNA is TGTGCCAGCAGCCAAGTCCTGGGGGGGGAGGCTTTCTTT. Amino acid sequence: CASSQVLGGEAFF. The full variable domain, completed using reference TRBV3-1 and TRBJ1-1, is DTAVSQTPKYLVTQMGNDKSIKCEQNLGHDTMYWYKQDSKKFLKIMFSYNNKELIINETVPNRFSPKSPDKAHLNLHINSLELGDSAVYFCASSQVLGGEAFFGQGTRLTVV.

The V gene is TRBV5-1, the J gene TRBJ2-6; D unclear. Germline V gives CDR1 SGHRS, CDR2 YFSETQ. This CDR3 spans 16 amino acids. V shed 5 bases and J shed 3 bases, with 15 bases lying between them. This CDR3 is CASSYGPTGGANVLTF. CDR3 in DNA: TGCGCCAGCAGTTATGGACCTACGGGTGGGGCCAACGTCCTGACTTTC.

The chain uses TRBV21-1 and TRBJ2-5; no DNA check was done on the table's D call, TRBD1. TRBV21-1 is marked as a pseudogene. CDR3 size: 16 residues. The chain's CDR3 is CASSLKGGTGKETQYF. The CDR3 nucleotides are TGTGCCAGCAGCCTCAAAGGAGGAACAGGAAAAGAGACCCAGTACTTC.

This clonotype was seen only a few times. CDR3 nucleotide sequence: TGCAGCGTTGAAGAGGGGGGGGTCACTGAAGCTTTCTTT. Protein product: CSVEEGGVTEAFF. The chain is built from TRBV29-1 and TRBJ1-1; maybe TRBD1 (5 bases). V lost 0 bases, J lost 4 bases, and 9 bases lay in between. CDR1 is SQVTM, CDR2 ANQGSEA, per germline. The CDR3 loop spans 13 amino acids.

This clonotype was recorded at least ten times. The chain uses TRBV12-3 or TRBV12-4 and TRBJ2-2; either TRBD1 or TRBD2 may supply D (6 bases each). This CDR3 spans 13 amino acids. Trimming pared 7 bases from V and 4 bases from J, leaving 10 bases between. CDR3 protein: CASKGGSTGELFF. The CDR3 DNA reads as TGTGCCAGCAAGGGGGGATCCACCGGGGAGCTGTTTTTT.

The rearrangement uses TRBV4-3 and TRBJ2-2, with D possibly TRBD2 on 6 matching bases. V was pared by 0 bases and J by 7 bases, with 24 bases between. The germline gives CDR1 LGHNA, CDR2 YSLEER. This CDR3 is built from 19 residues. In nucleotides, the CDR3 is TGCGCCAGCAGCCAAGACCCGCCCCCATGGGGAGGAGTCGGCGGGGAGCTGTTTTTT. It specifies CASSQDPPPWGGVGGELFF.

The gene calls are TRBV12-3 or TRBV12-4 and TRBJ2-5; D may be TRBD2 (6 bases). V was pared by 7 bases and J by 7 bases, with 16 bases between. The CDR3 is made up of 13 amino acids. CDR3 sequence: CASTPPGLGTQYF. Here the CDR3 DNA reads TGTGCCAGCACGCCCCCGGGACTGGGGACCCAGTACTTC.

The rearrangement uses TRBV5-5 and TRBJ2-3; 8 bases fit TRBD2. The CDR3 loop spans 16 amino acids. V gave up 3 bases and J gave up 7 bases; unmatched junction bases: 13. CDR1 is SGHKS, CDR2 YYEKEE, per germline (reference sequence). CDR3 sequence reads: CASSSELAEEWYTQYF. The CDR3 DNA reads as TGTGCCAGCAGCTCCGAACTAGCGGAAGAGTGGTATACGCAGTATTTT.

This clonotype was seen more than once but under ten times. This CDR3 reads CASSWTDTDQPQHF. The DNA of the CDR3 is TGTGCCAGCAGTTGGACAGACACTGATCAGCCCCAGCATTTT. V usage is TRBV12-3 or TRBV12-4 and J usage is TRBJ1-5, with TRBD1 as a possible D gene (6 bases). The V and J ends lost 4 bases and 5 bases respectively, with 12 bases between them. The CDR3 runs to 14 residues.